This T cell receptor (beta chain) was found in a study of T cells in Graves' hyperthyroidism and ophthalmopathy. TCR beta CDR3 region amplification was performed from RNA transcripts. The HTBI primer set was used in a first-round RT-PCR of the TCR CDR3. TCRdb passed the multiplex PCR reads through MiXCR, listing each CDR3 protein once. The sample includes a few hundred thousand distinct CDR3 sequences, approximately 16% of them seen just once. The authors deemed Graves' hyperthyroidism stable absent ophthalmopathy progression within 18 months. Germline lookup yields CDR1 LGHDT and CDR2 YNNKEL (reference sequence). CDR3 length equals 17 residues. V lost 4 bases to trimming and J lost 3 bases, with 18 bases between them. Points from the study as a whole: A 13 V-J signature model discriminated ophthalmopathy versus stable hyperthyroidism. With a median lead of 6.5 months before onset, the model predicted ophthalmopathy. Blood also held most thyroid clonotypes expanded beyond 0.001.

This clonotype was seen a few times. What it binds is unknown. The TCR was taken from a woman aged 45-65 years with Graves' hyperthyroidism. The rearrangement joins TRBV3-1 to TRBJ2-2, with D possibly matching TRBD2 (5 bases). Sequenced: blood. The CDR3 loop reads CASSPPDSTIYTGELFF. DNA for the CDR3: TGTGCCAGCAGCCCCCCGGACTCGACAATTTACACCGGGGAGCTGTTTTTT.